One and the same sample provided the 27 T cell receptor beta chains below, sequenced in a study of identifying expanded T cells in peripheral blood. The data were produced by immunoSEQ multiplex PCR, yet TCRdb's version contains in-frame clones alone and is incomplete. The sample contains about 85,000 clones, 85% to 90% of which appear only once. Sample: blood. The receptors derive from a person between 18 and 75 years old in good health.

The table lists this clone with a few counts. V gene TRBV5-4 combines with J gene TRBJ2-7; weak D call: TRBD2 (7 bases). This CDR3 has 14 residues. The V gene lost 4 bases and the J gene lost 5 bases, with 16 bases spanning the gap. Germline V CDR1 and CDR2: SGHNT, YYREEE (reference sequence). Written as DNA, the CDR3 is TGTGCCAGCAGCCCTAGGGGGGGAATAGACGAGCAGTACTTC. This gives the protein CASSPRGGIDEQYF.

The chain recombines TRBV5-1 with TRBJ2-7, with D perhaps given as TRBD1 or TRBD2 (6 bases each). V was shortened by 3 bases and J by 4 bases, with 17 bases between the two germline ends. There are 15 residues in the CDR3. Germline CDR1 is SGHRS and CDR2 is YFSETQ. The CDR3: CASSSRWGADYEQYF. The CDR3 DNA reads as TGCGCCAGCAGCTCCCGGTGGGGGGCGGATTACGAGCAGTACTTC.

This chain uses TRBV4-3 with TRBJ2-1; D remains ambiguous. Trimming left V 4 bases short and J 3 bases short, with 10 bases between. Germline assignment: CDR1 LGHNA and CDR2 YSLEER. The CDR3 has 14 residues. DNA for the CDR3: TGCGCCAGCAGCCCCTTTCAATACTACAATGAGCAGTTCTTC. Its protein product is CASSPFQYYNEQFF.

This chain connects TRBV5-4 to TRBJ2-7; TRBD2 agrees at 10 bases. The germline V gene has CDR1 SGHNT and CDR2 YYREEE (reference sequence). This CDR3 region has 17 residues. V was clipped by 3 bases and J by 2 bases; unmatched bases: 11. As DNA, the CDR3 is TGTGCCAGCAGCTCGGTGGGGCTAGCGGGGGAAGCCTACGAGCAGTACTTC. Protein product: CASSSVGLAGEAYEQYF.

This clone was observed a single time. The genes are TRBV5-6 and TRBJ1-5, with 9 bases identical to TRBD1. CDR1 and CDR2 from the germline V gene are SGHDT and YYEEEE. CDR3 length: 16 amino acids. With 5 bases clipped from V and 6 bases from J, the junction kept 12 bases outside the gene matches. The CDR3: CASSVRGQGVRQPQHF. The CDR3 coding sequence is TGTGCCAGCAGTGTTAGGGGACAGGGAGTACGTCAGCCCCAGCATTTT.

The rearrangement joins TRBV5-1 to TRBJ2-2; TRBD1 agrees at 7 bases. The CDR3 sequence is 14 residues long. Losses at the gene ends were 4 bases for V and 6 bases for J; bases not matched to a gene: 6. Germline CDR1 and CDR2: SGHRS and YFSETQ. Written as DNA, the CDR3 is TGCGCCAGCAGCGTTGACAGGGTCGCCGGGGAGCTGTTTTTT. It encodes CASSVDRVAGELFF. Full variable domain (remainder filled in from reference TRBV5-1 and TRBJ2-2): KAGVTQTPRYLIKTRGQQVTLSCSPISGHRSVSWYQQTPGQGLQFLFEYFSETQRNKGNFPGRFSGRQFSNSRSEMNVSTLELGDSALYLCASSVDRVAGELFFGEGSRLTVL.

The CDR3 loop reads CATSRDQGRIDGYTF. The CDR3 DNA reads as TGTGCCACCAGCAGAGATCAGGGGCGGATCGATGGCTACACCTTC. The rearrangement links TRBV15 to TRBJ1-2; maybe TRBD1 (6 bases). Germline CDR1 is LNHNV and CDR2 is YYDKDF (reference sequence). The V end lost 0 bases, the J end lost 6 bases, and 14 bases lay between the germline ends. CDR3 length: 15 residues. The variable domain in full, completed from reference TRBV15 and TRBJ1-2, reads DAMVIQNPRYQVTQFGKPVTLSCSQTLNHNVMYWYQQKSSQAPKLLFHYYDKDFNNEADTPDNFQSRRPNTSFCFLDIRSPGLGDTAMYLCATSRDQGRIDGYTFGSGTRLTVV.

The CDR3 region has the DNA TGTGCCACAACGAAAGGGAGGTCAGATACGCAGTATTTT. It codes for CATTKGRSDTQYF. V and J are TRBV6-1 and TRBJ2-3; weak D call: TRBD2 (6 bases). The CDR3 loop spans 13 amino acids. Germline V gene lookup returns CDR1 MNHNS and CDR2 SASEGT. The V and J ends lost 10 bases and 4 bases respectively, with 15 bases between them.

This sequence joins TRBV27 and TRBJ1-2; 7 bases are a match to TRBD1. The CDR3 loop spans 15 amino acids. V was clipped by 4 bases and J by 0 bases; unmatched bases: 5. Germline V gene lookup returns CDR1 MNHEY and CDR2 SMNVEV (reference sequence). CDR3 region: CASSYRGISNYGYTF. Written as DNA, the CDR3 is TGTGCCAGCAGTTACAGGGGTATTTCTAACTATGGCTACACCTTC.

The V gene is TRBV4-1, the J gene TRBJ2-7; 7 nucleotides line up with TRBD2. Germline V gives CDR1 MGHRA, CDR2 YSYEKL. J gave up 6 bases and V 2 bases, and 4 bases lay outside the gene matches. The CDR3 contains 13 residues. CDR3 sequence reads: CASSQTSAREQYF. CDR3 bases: TGCGCCAGCAGCCAAACTAGCGCCCGCGAGCAGTACTTC.

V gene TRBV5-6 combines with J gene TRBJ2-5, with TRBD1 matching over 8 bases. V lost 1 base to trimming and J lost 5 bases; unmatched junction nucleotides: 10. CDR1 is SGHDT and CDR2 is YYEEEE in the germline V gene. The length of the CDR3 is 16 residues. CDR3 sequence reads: CASSLSPSTGDETQYF. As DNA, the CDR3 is TGTGCCAGCAGCTTGTCGCCCTCGACAGGGGACGAGACCCAGTACTTC.

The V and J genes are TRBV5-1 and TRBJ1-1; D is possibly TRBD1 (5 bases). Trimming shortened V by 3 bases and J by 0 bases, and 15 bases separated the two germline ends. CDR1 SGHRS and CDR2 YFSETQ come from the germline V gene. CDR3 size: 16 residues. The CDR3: CASSSEQGGVNTEAFF. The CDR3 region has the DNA TGCGCCAGCAGCTCGGAGCAGGGTGGGGTGAACACTGAAGCTTTCTTT.

In nucleotides, the CDR3 is TGTGCCAGCAGTTCAGACAGGGACCGGGCCCTCCACTTT. Protein: CASSSDRDRALHF. This sequence joins TRBV27 and TRBJ1-6; 7 nucleotides agree with TRBD1. The V segment lost 4 bases and the J segment 14 bases; nucleotides outside the gene matches: 8. This CDR3 is built from 13 residues. Germline lookup yields CDR1 MNHEY and CDR2 SMNVEV (reference sequence).

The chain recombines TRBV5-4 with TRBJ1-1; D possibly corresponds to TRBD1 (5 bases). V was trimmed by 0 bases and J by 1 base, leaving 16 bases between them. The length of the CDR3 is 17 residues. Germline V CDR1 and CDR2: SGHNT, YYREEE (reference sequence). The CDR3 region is CASSLEVSSGPNTEAFF. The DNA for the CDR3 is TGTGCCAGCAGCTTGGAGGTTTCGTCGGGGCCGAACACTGAAGCTTTCTTT. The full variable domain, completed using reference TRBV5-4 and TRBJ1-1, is ETGVTQSPTHLIKTRGQQVTLRCSSQSGHNTVSWYQQALGQGPQFIFQYYREEENGRGNFPPRFSGLQFPNYSSELNVNALELDDSALYLCASSLEVSSGPNTEAFFGQGTRLTVV.

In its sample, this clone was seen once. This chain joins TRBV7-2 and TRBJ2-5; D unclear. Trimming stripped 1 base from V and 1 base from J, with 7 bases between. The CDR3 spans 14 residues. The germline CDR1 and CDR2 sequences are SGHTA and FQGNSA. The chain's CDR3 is CASSLVAVQETQYF. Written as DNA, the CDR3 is TGTGCCAGCAGCTTAGTGGCGGTCCAAGAGACCCAGTACTTC.

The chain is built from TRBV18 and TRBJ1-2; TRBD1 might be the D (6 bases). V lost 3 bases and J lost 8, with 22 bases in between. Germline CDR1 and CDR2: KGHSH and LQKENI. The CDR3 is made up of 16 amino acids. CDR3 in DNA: TGTGCCAGCTCACCGAGAACTTCGGCAGGGGTAGGCGGCTACACCTTC. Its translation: CASSPRTSAGVGGYTF.

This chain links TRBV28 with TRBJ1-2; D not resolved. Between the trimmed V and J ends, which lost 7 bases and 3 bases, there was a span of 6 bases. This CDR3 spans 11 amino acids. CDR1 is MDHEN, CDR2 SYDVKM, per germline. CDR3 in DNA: TGTGCCAGCACCGAAGACTATGGCTACACCTTC. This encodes CASTEDYGYTF.

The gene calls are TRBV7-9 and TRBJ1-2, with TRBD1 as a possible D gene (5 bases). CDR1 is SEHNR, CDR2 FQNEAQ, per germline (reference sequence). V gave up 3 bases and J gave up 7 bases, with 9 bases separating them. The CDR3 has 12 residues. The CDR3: CASSLGLAGYTF. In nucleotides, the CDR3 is TGTGCCAGCAGCTTGGGGCTGGCTGGCTACACCTTC. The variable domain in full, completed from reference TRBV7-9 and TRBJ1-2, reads DTGVSQNPRHKITKRGQNVTFRCDPISEHNRLYWYRQTLGQGPEFLTYFQNEAQLEKSRLLSDRFSAERPKGSFSTLEIQRTEQGDSAMYLCASSLGLAGYTFGSGTRLTVV.

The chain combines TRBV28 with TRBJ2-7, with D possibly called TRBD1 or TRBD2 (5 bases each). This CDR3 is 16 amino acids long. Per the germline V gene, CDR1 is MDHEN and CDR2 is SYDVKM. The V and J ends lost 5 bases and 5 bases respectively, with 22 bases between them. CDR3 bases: TGTGCCAGCAGTAAGCCCGCCTGGGGGATACAAAACGAGCAGTACTTC. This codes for CASSKPAWGIQNEQYF.

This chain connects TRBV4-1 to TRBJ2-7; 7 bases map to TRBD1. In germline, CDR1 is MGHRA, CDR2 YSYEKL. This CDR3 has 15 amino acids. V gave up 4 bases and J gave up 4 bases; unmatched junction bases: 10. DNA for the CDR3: TGCGCCAGCAGCCGCCTACTCCAACAGGGGTACGAGCAGTACTTC. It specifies CASSRLLQQGYEQYF.

Here the CDR3 DNA reads TGTGCCAGCAGTGGTTGGGGCACTGAAGCTTTCTTT. Translated, it gives CASSGWGTEAFF. The J gene is TRBJ1-1, the V gene TRBV2, with D uncertain. V lost 4 bases to trimming and J lost 4 bases, with 7 bases between them. CDR1 SNHLY and CDR2 FYNNEI come from the germline V gene. The CDR3 consists of 12 residues.

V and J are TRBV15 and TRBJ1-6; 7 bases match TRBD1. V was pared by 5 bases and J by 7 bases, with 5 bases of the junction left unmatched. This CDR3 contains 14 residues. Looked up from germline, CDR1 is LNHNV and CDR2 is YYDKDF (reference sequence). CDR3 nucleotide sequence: TGTGCCACCAGCCGGGACAGAGGAAATTCACCCCTCCACTTT. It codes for CATSRDRGNSPLHF.

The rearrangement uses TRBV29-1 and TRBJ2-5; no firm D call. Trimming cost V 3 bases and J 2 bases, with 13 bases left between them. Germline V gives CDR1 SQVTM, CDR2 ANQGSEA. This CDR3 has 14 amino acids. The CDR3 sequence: CSVESSLNQETQYF. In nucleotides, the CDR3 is TGCAGCGTTGAGAGCAGCTTAAATCAAGAGACCCAGTACTTC.

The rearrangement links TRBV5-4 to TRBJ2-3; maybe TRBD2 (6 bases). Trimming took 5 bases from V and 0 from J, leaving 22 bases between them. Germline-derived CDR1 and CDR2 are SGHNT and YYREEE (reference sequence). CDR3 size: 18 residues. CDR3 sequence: CASSRRFLADTSTDTQYF. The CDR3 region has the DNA TGTGCCAGCAGTCGACGGTTCTTAGCGGACACTAGCACAGATACGCAGTATTTT.

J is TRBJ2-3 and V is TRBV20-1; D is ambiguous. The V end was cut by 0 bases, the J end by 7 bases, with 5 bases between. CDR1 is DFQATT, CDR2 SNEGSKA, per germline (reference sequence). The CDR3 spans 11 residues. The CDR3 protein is CSARDRNTQYF. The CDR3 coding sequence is TGCAGTGCTAGAGATCGCAATACGCAGTATTTT.

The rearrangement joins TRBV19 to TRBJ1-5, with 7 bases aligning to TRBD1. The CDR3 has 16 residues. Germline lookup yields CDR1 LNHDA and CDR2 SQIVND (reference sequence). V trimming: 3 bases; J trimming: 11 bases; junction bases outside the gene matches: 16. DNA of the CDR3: TGTGCCAGTAGTATTGAACCAGGGGGATATGCTAGGGCCCAGCATTTT. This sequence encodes CASSIEPGGYARAQHF.

This chain's CDR3 is CASSPGTGSEKLFF. The CDR3 DNA is TGTGCCAGTAGTCCCGGGACAGGGTCTGAAAAACTGTTTTTT. This rearrangement joins TRBV19 to TRBJ1-4, with TRBD1 matching over 9 bases. V trimming: 5 bases; J trimming: 7 bases; junction bases outside the gene matches: 5. Germline values: CDR1 LNHDA, CDR2 SQIVND (reference sequence). The CDR3 covers 14 residues.